These 2 T cell receptor beta chains were all obtained from the same sample, sequenced in a study of T cells after posttransplantation cyclophosphamide. Cyclophosphamide on days +3 and +4 followed busulfan-fludarabine conditioning and a marrow graft. The repertoire was sequenced with immunoSEQ multiplex PCR; TCRdb's copy has only in-frame clones and lacks some. The top ten hold 25% to 35% of the sample, which has over 15,000 clones, around 68% seen once. This sample comprised PBMCs, obtained after an allogeneic stem cell transplant with post-transplant cyclophosphamide. These receptors were collected from a male patient younger than 45 who received an allogeneic stem cell transplant from a related donor, was CMV-positive, and had acute GVHD only. Some of the T cells might come from the graft donor.

The chain recombines TRBV15 with TRBJ1-5, with 7 bases fitting TRBD1. Germline CDR1 and CDR2: LNHNV and YYDKDF (reference sequence). The CDR3 runs to 15 residues. Trimming removed 3 bases from V and 7 bases from J; junction bases left unmatched: 9. CDR3 DNA: TGTGCCACCAGCAGCCCTACAGGGGTCGGGCAGCCCCAGCATTTT. Encoded protein: CATSSPTGVGQPQHF.

The chain employs TRBV7-2 and TRBJ2-7; no clear D gene. The V end was cut by 1 base, the J end by 6 bases, with 7 bases between. Germline loops: CDR1 SGHTA, CDR2 FQGNSA. The CDR3 runs 12 residues. CDR3 residues: CASSLEPPEQYF. DNA of the CDR3: TGTGCCAGCAGCTTAGAGCCTCCCGAGCAGTACTTC.